Each of the 12 T cell receptor beta chains below was sequenced from the same sample in a study of tumor T cells in aggressive B-cell lymphoma. Profiled with immunoSEQ multiplex PCR; TCRdb holds only in-frame clones, not every one. The sample contains around 4,000 clones, roughly 87% of which appear only once. Sequenced sample: tumor tissue. The source of these receptors is an adult with diffuse large B cell lymphoma.

The chain recombines TRBV2 with TRBJ2-3; 11 bases are shared with TRBD2. The germline V gene has CDR1 SNHLY and CDR2 FYNNEI. The CDR3 spans 15 residues. The trim removed 3 bases at V and 5 bases at J, leaving 4 bases unmatched. CDR3 protein: CASSEGLAGGDTQYF. CDR3 nucleotide sequence: TGTGCCAGCAGTGAGGGGCTAGCGGGAGGAGATACGCAGTATTTT.

V usage is TRBV6-1 and J usage is TRBJ1-1; D call uncertain. CDR1 MNHNS and CDR2 SASEGT come from the germline V gene. V was cut by 2 bases and J by 1 base, with 11 bases left in between. The CDR3 spans 15 residues. The DNA for the CDR3 is TGTGCCAGCAGTGAAAACCCACAGACGAACACTGAAGCTTTCTTT. Amino acid sequence: CASSENPQTNTEAFF.

The count of this clone is one. The chain recombines TRBV28 with TRBJ2-3; 12 bases align to TRBD2. V trimming: 8 bases; J trimming: 0 bases; junction bases outside the gene matches: 9. Germline V gives CDR1 MDHEN, CDR2 SYDVKM. This CDR3 contains 17 residues. The CDR3 sequence: CASGPGLAGASTDTQYF. In DNA, the CDR3 is TGTGCCAGCGGACCGGGACTAGCGGGCGCCAGCACAGATACGCAGTATTTT.

V and J are TRBV12-5 and TRBJ2-7, with 7 bases aligning to TRBD1. Germline V lookup: CDR1 LGHNT, CDR2 FRNRAP. The CDR3 sequence is 18 residues long. The ends lost 1 base at V and 3 bases at J; junction bases unmatched: 15. The CDR3: CASGLDPGQPYVNYEQYF. DNA for the CDR3: TGTGCTAGTGGTTTGGATCCGGGACAGCCATACGTTAACTACGAGCAGTACTTC.

The chain recombines TRBV29-1 with TRBJ2-3, with D possibly TRBD2 on 7 matching bases. The CDR3 sequence is 14 residues long. The V and J ends lost 1 base and 4 bases respectively, with 12 bases between them. Germline CDR1 reads SQVTM; CDR2 reads ANQGSEA. CDR3 in DNA: TGCAGCGTTGAAGGAGGGGGAGGGCCAGATACGCAGTATTTT. It is translated as CSVEGGGGPDTQYF.

This CDR3 is CASSLGDSYEKLFF. The CDR3 bases are TGTGCCAGCAGCTTGGGGGACAGTTATGAAAAACTGTTTTTT. The chain uses TRBV11-2 and TRBJ1-4, with TRBD1 matching 7 bases. The CDR3 sequence is 14 residues long. Per germline, CDR1 SGHAT and CDR2 FQNNGV. J lost 6 bases, V lost 3 bases, and 4 bases had no gene match.

This chain links TRBV5-1 with TRBJ2-2; 8 bases align to TRBD2. The CDR3 is made up of 15 amino acids. With V trimmed by 0 bases and J by 6 bases, 4 bases remained unmatched. Germline V lookup: CDR1 SGHRS, CDR2 YFSETQ. The CDR3 spells CASSLVPAGAGELFF. CDR3 sequence (DNA): TGCGCCAGCAGCTTGGTCCCAGCGGGAGCCGGGGAGCTGTTTTTT.

The chain carries TRBV6-5 and TRBJ1-2, with TRBD1 matching over 8 bases. Germline assignment: CDR1 MNHEY and CDR2 SVGAGI. The CDR3 consists of 13 residues. V was pared by 2 bases and J by 6 bases, with 2 bases of the junction left unmatched. The CDR3 DNA follows: TGTGCCAGCAGTTACGAGACAGGGGATGGCTACACCTTC. It specifies CASSYETGDGYTF.

This clone was found once. The CDR3 spells CASSVSIAGEGFF. For the CDR3, the DNA is TGTGCCAGCAGCGTCTCTATAGCGGGGGAAGGGTTCTTC. The J gene is TRBJ2-1, the V gene TRBV7-6; 9 bases match TRBD2. This CDR3 contains 13 residues. V shed 5 bases, J shed 15 bases, and the junction held 11 bases outside the gene matches. Germline V gene sequence: CDR1 SGHVS, CDR2 FNYEAQ.

The gene calls are TRBV5-1 and TRBJ2-2; 9 bases are shared with TRBD2. The CDR3 runs 16 residues. Germline V gene sequence: CDR1 SGHRS, CDR2 YFSETQ. Trimming removed 4 bases from V and 5 bases from J; junction bases left unmatched: 9. The CDR3 DNA follows: TGCGCCAGCAGCAGTCATGCTAGCGGGGTAACCGGGGAGCTGTTTTTT. It is translated as CASSSHASGVTGELFF. Complete variable domain (other parts from reference TRBV5-1 and TRBJ2-2): KAGVTQTPRYLIKTRGQQVTLSCSPISGHRSVSWYQQTPGQGLQFLFEYFSETQRNKGNFPGRFSGRQFSNSRSEMNVSTLELGDSALYLCASSSHASGVTGELFFGEGSRLTVL.

The gene calls are TRBV2 and TRBJ2-7, with unresolved D. V was cut by 2 bases and J by 6 bases, with 8 bases left in between. This CDR3 is built from 12 residues. CDR1 and CDR2 (germline): SNHLY, FYNNEI. The CDR3 nucleotides read TGTGCCAGCAGTGAATTAGGAGCCGAGCAGTACTTC. It yields the protein CASSELGAEQYF. Filled out from reference TRBV2 and TRBJ2-7, the complete variable domain reads EPEVTQTPSHQVTQMGQEVILRCVPISNHLYFYWYRQILGQKVEFLVSFYNNEISEKSEIFDDQFSVERPDGSNFTLKIRSTKLEDSAMYFCASSELGAEQYFGPGTRLTVT.

J is TRBJ2-3 and V is TRBV7-2; D ambiguous. The CDR3 covers 14 residues. Germline loops: CDR1 SGHTA, CDR2 FQGNSA. V lost 0 bases to trimming and J lost 3 bases, with 7 bases between them. CDR3 protein: CASSLARLTDTQYF. In DNA form, the CDR3 reads TGTGCCAGCAGCTTAGCTCGGTTAACAGATACGCAGTATTTT.